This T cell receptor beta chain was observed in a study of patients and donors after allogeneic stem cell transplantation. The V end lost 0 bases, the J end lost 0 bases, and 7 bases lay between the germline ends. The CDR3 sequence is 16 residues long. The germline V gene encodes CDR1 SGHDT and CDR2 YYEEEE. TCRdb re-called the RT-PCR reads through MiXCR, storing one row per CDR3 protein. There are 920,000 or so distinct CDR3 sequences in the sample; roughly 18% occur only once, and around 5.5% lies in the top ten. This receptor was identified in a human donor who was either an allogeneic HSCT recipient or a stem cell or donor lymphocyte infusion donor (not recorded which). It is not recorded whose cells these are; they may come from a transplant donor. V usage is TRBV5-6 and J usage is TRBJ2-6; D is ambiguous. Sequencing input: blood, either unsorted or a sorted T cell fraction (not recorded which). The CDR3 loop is CASSLDISSGANVLTF. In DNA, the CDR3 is TGTGCCAGCAGCTTGGATATCTCCTCTGGGGCCAACGTCCTGACTTTC.